One and the same sample provided the 5 T cell receptor beta chains below, sequenced in a study of cytomegalovirus exposure and HLA in healthy donors. The PCR was carried out with 60 Vbeta primers and 13 Jbeta primers. Here immunoSEQ multiplex PCR was the method, and the copy in TCRdb shows in-frame clones only, minus some. This sample carries approximately 140,000 clones, 79% of them seen once, and the ten largest clones take under 8%. Input material: PBMCs. Source of these receptors: a man aged 45-65 years in good health and CMV-seropositive.

Only one count was recorded for this clone. This chain connects TRBV14 to TRBJ1-2, with TRBD1 matching over 7 bases. CDR1 and CDR2 from the germline V gene are SGHDN and FVKESK. Trimming cost V 0 bases and J 8 bases; bases outside gene matches: 3. The CDR3 extends over 13 amino acids. Here the CDR3 DNA reads TGTGCCAGCAGCCAAGAGTACAGGGGAGGCTACACCTTC. Encoded protein: CASSQEYRGGYTF. The entire variable domain, with the rest obtained from reference TRBV14 and TRBJ1-2, is as follows: EAGVTQFPSHSVIEKGQTVTLRCDPISGHDNLYWYRRVMGKEIKFLLHFVKESKQDESGMPNNRFLAERTGGTYSTLKVQPAELEDSGVYFCASSQEYRGGYTFGSGTRLTVV.

The V gene is TRBV25-1, the J gene TRBJ2-5; TRBD2 aligns across 8 bases. The J call may not be correct, given that the DNA end is closer to TRBJ2-7. The germline V gene encodes CDR1 MGHDK and CDR2 SYGVNS. The CDR3 extends over 15 amino acids. The CDR3 DNA follows: TGTGCCAGCAGTCGGACTAGCCGGGGAGTGTACGAGCAGTACTTC. Its protein product is CASSRTSRGVYEQYF.

The chain carries TRBV19 and TRBJ1-2; 8 positions agree with TRBD1. The germline gives CDR1 LNHDA, CDR2 SQIVND (reference sequence). The CDR3 loop spans 14 amino acids. The V gene end was trimmed by 3 bases and the J gene end by 8 bases; junction bases not matched to a gene: 8. In nucleotides, the CDR3 is TGTGCCAGTAGTATTGTGAGGACAGGGTCCGGCTACACCTTC. Translation gives CASSIVRTGSGYTF.

The chain is built from TRBV5-6 and TRBJ1-1; D remains unclear. The length of the CDR3 is 16 residues. Trimming pared 0 bases from V and 3 bases from J, leaving 15 bases between. The germline CDR1 and CDR2 sequences are SGHDT and YYEEEE. The CDR3 DNA is TGTGCCAGCAGCTTGGACGCAGGCCTGTTGGACACTGAAGCTTTCTTT. Its translation is CASSLDAGLLDTEAFF.

This clone was counted only a few times. The chain employs TRBV7-8 and TRBJ2-5, with 10 bases identical to TRBD1. Germline assignment: CDR1 SGHVS and CDR2 FQNEAQ. The V and J ends lost 5 bases and 11 bases, in that order; junction bases with no gene match: 14. This CDR3 spans 15 amino acids. The CDR3 nucleotides read TGTGCCAGCAGCGACAGACAGGGGGCGGGAGAGGAGCAGTACTTC. Encoded protein: CASSDRQGAGEEQYF.